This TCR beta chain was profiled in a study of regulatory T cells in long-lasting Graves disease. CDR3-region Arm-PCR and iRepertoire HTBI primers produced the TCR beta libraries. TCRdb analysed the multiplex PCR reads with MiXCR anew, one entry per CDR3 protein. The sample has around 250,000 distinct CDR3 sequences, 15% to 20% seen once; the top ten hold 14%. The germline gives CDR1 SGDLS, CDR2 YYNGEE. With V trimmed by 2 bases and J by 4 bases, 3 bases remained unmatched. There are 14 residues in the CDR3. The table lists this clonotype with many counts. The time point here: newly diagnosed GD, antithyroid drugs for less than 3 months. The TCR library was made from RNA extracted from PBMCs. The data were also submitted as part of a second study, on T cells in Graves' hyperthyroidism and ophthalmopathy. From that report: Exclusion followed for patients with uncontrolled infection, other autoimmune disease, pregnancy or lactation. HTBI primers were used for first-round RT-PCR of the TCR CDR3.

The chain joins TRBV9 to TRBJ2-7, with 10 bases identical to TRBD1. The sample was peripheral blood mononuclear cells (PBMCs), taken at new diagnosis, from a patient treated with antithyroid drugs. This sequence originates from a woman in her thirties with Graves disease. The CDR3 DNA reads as TGTGCCAGCAGCGTTGCGGGACAGGGGTACGAGCAGTACTTC. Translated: CASSVAGQGYEQYF.